This TCR beta chain was captured by sequencing in a study of blood T cell repertoires in COVID-19. Study summary: The origin of the acute and convalescent COVID-19 samples was the United States, Italy and Spain. The analysed material was cDNA or gDNA that came from T cells, B-cell-depleted T cells, or PBMCs.

Germline CDR1 and CDR2: SGHRS and YFSETQ. The CDR3 contains 14 residues. J gave up 4 bases and V 3 bases, and 5 bases lay outside the gene matches. In the authors' methods: Amplifying reference gene primers gave estimates of nucleated cell counts. Assay used: immunoSEQ multiplex PCR; TCRdb lists only in-frame clones, some missing. The V and J calls and clone size were taken over from that table, and D and trimming were inferred from the DNA. The sample lists 200,000 or so clones, roughly 81% occurring once. This clone was seen just once. This rearrangement joins TRBV5-1 to TRBJ2-5, with 8 bases matching TRBD1. The TCR comes from a man over 45 who had recovered from COVID-19. Sequencing was performed on peripheral blood. DNA of the CDR3: TGCGCCAGCAGCTCACCCAGGGGGCCAGAGACCCAGTACTTC. The encoded protein is CASSSPRGPETQYF.